The entry below gives a single T cell receptor (beta chain) sequence along with its context. The sample belongs to a study of T cell changes during pregnancy in multiple sclerosis. CDR3 size: 13 residues. Between the trimmed V and J ends, which lost 6 bases and 6 bases, there was a span of 14 bases. The V gene's germline CDR1 is MNHEY and CDR2 SVGAGI. The protocol was immunoSEQ multiplex PCR, while the TCRdb copy is restricted to in-frame clones and leaves out a portion. The sample holds about 100,000 clones, about 92% seen once. Sequenced here: peripheral blood, sampled after pregnancy. The V call is TRBV6-5, the J call TRBJ1-1; D remains ambiguous. The clonotype originates from a female donor with multiple sclerosis, enrolled in a pregnancy study. In nucleotides, the CDR3 is TGTGCCAGCAGCCCCCAACTACTTGCTGAAGCTTTCTTT. Translation: CASSPQLLAEAFF.